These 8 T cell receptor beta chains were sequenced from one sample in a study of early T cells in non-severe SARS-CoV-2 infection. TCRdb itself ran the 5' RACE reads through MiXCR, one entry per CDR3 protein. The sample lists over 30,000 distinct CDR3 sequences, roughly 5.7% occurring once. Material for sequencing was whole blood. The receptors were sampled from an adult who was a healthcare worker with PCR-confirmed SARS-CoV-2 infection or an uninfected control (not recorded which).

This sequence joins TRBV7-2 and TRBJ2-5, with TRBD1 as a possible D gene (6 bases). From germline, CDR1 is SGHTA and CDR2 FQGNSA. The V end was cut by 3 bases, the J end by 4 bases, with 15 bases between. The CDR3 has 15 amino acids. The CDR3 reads CASSFQGRGRETQYF. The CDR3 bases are TGTGCCAGCAGCTTCCAGGGAAGGGGGAGAGAGACCCAGTACTTC.

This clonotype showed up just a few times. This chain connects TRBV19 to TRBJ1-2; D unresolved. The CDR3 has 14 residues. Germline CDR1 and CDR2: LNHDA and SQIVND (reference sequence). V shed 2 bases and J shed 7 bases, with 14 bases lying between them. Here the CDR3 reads CASSILGRGPGYTF. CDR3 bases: TGTGCCAGTAGTATACTTGGCAGAGGACCTGGCTACACCTTC.

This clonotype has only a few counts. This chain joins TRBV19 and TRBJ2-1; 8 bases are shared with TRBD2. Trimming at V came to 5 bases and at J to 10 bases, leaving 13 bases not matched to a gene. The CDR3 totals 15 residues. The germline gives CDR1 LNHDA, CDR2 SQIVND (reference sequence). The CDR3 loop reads CASSVAGTSFMEQFF. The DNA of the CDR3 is TGTGCCAGTAGTGTAGCCGGGACTAGTTTTATGGAGCAGTTCTTC. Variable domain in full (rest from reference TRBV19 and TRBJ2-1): DGGITQSPKYLFRKEGQNVTLSCEQNLNHDAMYWYRQDPGQGLRLIYYSQIVNDFQKGDIAEGYSVSREKKESFPLTVTSAQKNPTAFYLCASSVAGTSFMEQFFGPGTRLTVL.

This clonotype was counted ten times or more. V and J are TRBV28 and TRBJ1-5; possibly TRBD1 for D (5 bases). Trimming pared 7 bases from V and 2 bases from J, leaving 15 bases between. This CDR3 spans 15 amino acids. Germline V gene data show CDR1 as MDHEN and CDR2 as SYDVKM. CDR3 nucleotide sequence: TGTGCCAGCACCGAGGCTATGGGGGGCAATCAGCCCCAGCATTTT. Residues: CASTEAMGGNQPQHF.

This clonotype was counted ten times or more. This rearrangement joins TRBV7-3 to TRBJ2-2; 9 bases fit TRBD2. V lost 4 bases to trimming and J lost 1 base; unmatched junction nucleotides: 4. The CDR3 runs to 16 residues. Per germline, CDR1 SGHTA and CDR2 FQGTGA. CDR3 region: CASSSGLAQNTGELFF. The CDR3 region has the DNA TGTGCCAGCAGCTCGGGACTAGCTCAGAACACCGGGGAGCTGTTTTTT.

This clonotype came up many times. CDR3 bases: TGCGCCAGCAGCCAAAAGGCCCGCCAAGAGACCCAGTACTTC. Protein sequence: CASSQKARQETQYF. This chain uses TRBV5-1 with TRBJ2-5; D gene ambiguous. The CDR3 has 14 residues. V lost 4 bases, J lost 1 base, and 11 bases lay in between. The germline CDR1 and CDR2 sequences are SGHRS and YFSETQ.

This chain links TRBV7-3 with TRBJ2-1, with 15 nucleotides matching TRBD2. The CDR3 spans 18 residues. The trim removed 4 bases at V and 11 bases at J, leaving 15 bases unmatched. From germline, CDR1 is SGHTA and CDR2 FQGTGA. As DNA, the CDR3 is TGTGCCAGCAGCTCCAGCACCACCGGGACTAGCGGGGGGCCAAAGCAGTTCTTC. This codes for CASSSSTTGTSGGPKQFF.

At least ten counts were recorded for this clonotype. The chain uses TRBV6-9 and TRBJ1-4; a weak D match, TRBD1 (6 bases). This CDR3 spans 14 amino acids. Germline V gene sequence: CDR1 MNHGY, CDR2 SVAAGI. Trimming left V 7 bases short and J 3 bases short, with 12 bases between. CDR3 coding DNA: TGTGCCAGCACCCAGGGGCAGCCTAATGAAAAACTGTTTTTT. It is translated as CASTQGQPNEKLFF.